What follows are 5 T cell receptor beta chains derived from one specimen sequenced in a study of cytomegalovirus exposure and HLA in healthy donors. Use of 60 Vbeta and 13 Jbeta primers characterized the PCR. Some clones are missing from TCRdb's copy, which holds only in-frame ones; the method was immunoSEQ multiplex PCR. The data show 150,000 to 200,000 clones, 70% to 85% seen once. The specimen sequenced was PBMCs. Receptor source: a man between 45 and 60 years old in good health and CMV-seropositive.

The CDR3 nucleotides read TGTGCCTGGAGTGTTTCCCCCGGACAGCAAATTCAGCCCCAGCATTTT. Protein: CAWSVSPGQQIQPQHF. J is TRBJ1-5 and V is TRBV30; D might be TRBD1 (6 bases). V lost 0 bases and J lost 6, with 18 bases in between. This CDR3 has 16 amino acids. Germline CDR1 and CDR2: GTSNPN and SVGIG (reference sequence).

The CDR3: CASSFWTSGRGVGANVLTF. The CDR3 DNA reads TGTGCCAGCAGCTTCTGGACTAGCGGGAGGGGGGTTGGGGCCAACGTCCTGACTTTC. This rearrangement joins TRBV5-6 to TRBJ2-6, with 15 bases that match TRBD2. Looked up from germline, CDR1 is SGHDT and CDR2 is YYEEEE. The junction had 6 bases not matched to a gene; V was cut back by 2 bases and J by 3 bases. The CDR3 spans 19 residues.

This chain joins TRBV7-8 and TRBJ1-3; D might be TRBD1 (6 bases). V shed 2 bases and J shed 0 bases, with 17 bases lying between them. Germline values: CDR1 SGHVS, CDR2 FQNEAQ. The CDR3 extends over 18 amino acids. CDR3 sequence reads: CASSLRALTGNSGNTIYF. For the CDR3, the DNA is TGTGCCAGCAGCTTAAGAGCGTTAACAGGGAACTCTGGAAACACCATATATTTT.

The V and J genes are TRBV15 and TRBJ1-6; possible D gene TRBD1, 6 bases. The germline gives CDR1 LNHNV, CDR2 YYDKDF (reference sequence). CDR3 length: 15 amino acids. Trimming stripped 0 bases from V and 7 bases from J, with 10 bases between. In DNA form, the CDR3 reads TGTGCCACCAGCAGAGATCCACAGGGCAATTCACCCCTCCACTTT. Its translation: CATSRDPQGNSPLHF.

Only one count was recorded for this clone. The CDR3 reads CASSLVAGGTGELFF. The CDR3 DNA reads TGTGCCAGCAGCTTAGTTGCGGGAGGGACCGGGGAGCTGTTTTTT. This chain connects TRBV11-2 to TRBJ2-2, with 9 bases lining up with TRBD2. Trimming cost V 1 base and J 5 bases; bases outside gene matches: 2. Germline CDR1 and CDR2: SGHAT and FQNNGV. This CDR3 comprises 15 residues.